The 18 T cell receptor beta chains in this list originate from one sample, sequenced in a study of technical replicates of blood from four donors. Sequenced by immunoSEQ multiplex PCR; TCRdb stores in-frame clones only, minus some. The sample yields approximately 88,000 clones, 94% seen once. Sequencing was carried out using T cells isolated from PBMCs. These receptors came from a human donor in good health.

This rearrangement joins TRBV7-6 to TRBJ2-1, with TRBD2 matching over 14 bases. Per the germline V gene, CDR1 is SGHVS and CDR2 is FNYEAQ. The CDR3 is 17 amino acids. V lost 5 bases, J lost 9 bases, and 12 bases stayed unmatched. CDR3 amino acids: CASSPRGLAGARGEQFF. CDR3 DNA sequence: TGTGCCAGCAGCCCCAGGGGACTAGCGGGAGCAAGGGGTGAGCAGTTCTTC.

This clone is a singleton in its sample. The chain employs TRBV13 and TRBJ2-1, with a weak D call TRBD2 (6 bases). The CDR3 has 12 amino acids. Germline lookup yields CDR1 PRHDT and CDR2 FYEKMQ (reference sequence). Trimming removed 1 base from V and 9 bases from J, with 7 bases in between. In DNA form, the CDR3 reads TGTGCCAGCAGCTTAGTGGGGGGTGAGCAGTTCTTC. Protein: CASSLVGGEQFF.

Remarks on this clone: Its ends do not fully match the called genes, so a read error is possible. The chain joins TRBV6-1 to TRBJ1-1; maybe TRBD1 (6 bases). The germline V gene encodes CDR1 MNHNS and CDR2 SASEGT. The CDR3 spans 14 residues. DNA for the CDR3: TGTGCCAGCAGTGAAGTAGACGGGGGGGCCCCAACGCTGTTT. Its protein is CASSEVDGGAPTLF.

This chain connects TRBV5-5 to TRBJ1-4, with TRBD1 as a possible D gene (5 bases). CDR3 length: 17 amino acids. CDR1 SGHKS and CDR2 YYEKEE come from the germline V gene (reference sequence). V lost 2 bases and J 0 bases, leaving 14 bases between the germline ends. In DNA, the CDR3 is TGTGCCAGCAGCTTAACCCAGGGATTTGCAACTAATGAAAAACTGTTTTTT. Translating gives CASSLTQGFATNEKLFF.

This clone was seen once. The V and J genes are TRBV6-5 and TRBJ2-7; no reliable D call. The length of the CDR3 is 13 residues. The V end was cut by 0 bases, the J end by 7 bases, with 10 bases between. Germline loops: CDR1 MNHEY, CDR2 SVGAGI. This chain's CDR3 is CASSYSGFWEQYF. In DNA form, the CDR3 reads TGTGCCAGCAGTTACTCTGGCTTCTGGGAGCAGTACTTC.

The chain has TRBV4-1 and TRBJ2-5; 8 bases fit TRBD2. The CDR3 is made up of 15 amino acids. Germline trimming cut 0 bases from V and 2 bases from J; bases unmatched to any gene: 2. Germline V gene data show CDR1 as MGHRA and CDR2 as YSYEKL. The CDR3 sequence is CASSQDGLAQETQYF. For the CDR3, the DNA is TGCGCCAGCAGCCAAGACGGACTAGCTCAAGAGACCCAGTACTTC.

This CDR3 is CARNSGVTNEKLFF. CDR3 sequence (DNA): TGTGCCAGAAACTCGGGGGTAACTAATGAAAAACTGTTTTTT. The V call is TRBV11-3, the J call TRBJ1-4; tentative D call: TRBD1 (5 bases). Trimming shortened V by 9 bases and J by 1 base, and 12 bases separated the two germline ends. Germline loops: CDR1 SGHNT, CDR2 YENEEA. CDR3 size: 14 residues.

The sample holds one count of this clone. The V call is TRBV6-1, the J call TRBJ1-1; 9 bases match TRBD1. J gave up 1 base and V 7 bases, and 1 base lay outside the gene matches. The germline CDR1 and CDR2 sequences are MNHNS and SASEGT. This CDR3 contains 13 residues. CDR3 region: CASTGQGNTEAFF. CDR3 coding DNA: TGTGCCAGCACGGGACAGGGGAACACTGAAGCTTTCTTT.

V and J are TRBV25-1 and TRBJ1-1; no clear D. Germline CDR1 MGHDK, CDR2 SYGVNS. Trimming pared 2 bases from V and 5 bases from J, leaving 18 bases between. The CDR3 length is 16 residues. CDR3 in amino acids: CASSEHVEGGRTEAFF. Written as DNA, the CDR3 is TGTGCCAGCAGTGAACACGTAGAAGGAGGGAGAACTGAAGCTTTCTTT.

The chain uses TRBV10-3 and TRBJ2-5, with D unresolved. CDR3 length: 15 residues. The V gene's germline CDR1 is ENHRY and CDR2 SYGVKD. V shed 3 bases and J shed 4 bases, with 15 bases lying between them. The CDR3 loop reads CAISEVRQDGETQYF. The CDR3 region has the DNA TGTGCCATCAGTGAAGTACGACAAGACGGAGAGACCCAGTACTTC.

This sequence joins TRBV27 and TRBJ2-7; the match to TRBD2 covers 8 bases. The CDR3 covers 15 residues. Germline CDR1 and CDR2: MNHEY and SMNVEV (reference sequence). V dropped 5 bases and J dropped 4; count of bases not matched to a gene: 10. As DNA, the CDR3 is TGTGCCAGCAGTAATCCCGGGACTAGTGAGTACGAGCAGTACTTC. This sequence encodes CASSNPGTSEYEQYF.

The chain uses TRBV7-8 and TRBJ1-1; maybe TRBD1 (6 bases). The germline V gene encodes CDR1 SGHVS and CDR2 FQNEAQ. The V end was cut by 6 bases, the J end by 5 bases, with 16 bases between. The CDR3 extends over 14 amino acids. The CDR3 nucleotides are TGTGCCAGCAGTTATACAGGGTCAGATACTGAAGCTTTCTTT. Encoded protein: CASSYTGSDTEAFF.

The chain employs TRBV19 and TRBJ1-1; D is unresolved. Trimming took 5 bases from V and 1 from J, leaving 11 bases between them. Germline lookup yields CDR1 LNHDA and CDR2 SQIVND (reference sequence). The CDR3 sequence is 14 residues long. CDR3 sequence: CASSEWAKNTEAFF. DNA of the CDR3: TGTGCCAGTAGTGAATGGGCTAAGAACACTGAAGCTTTCTTT.

This rearrangement joins TRBV5-1 to TRBJ1-1, with D uncertain. Germline V gives CDR1 SGHRS, CDR2 YFSETQ. V dropped 0 bases and J dropped 5 bases, with 17 bases sitting between them. This CDR3 spans 16 amino acids. The CDR3 region is CASSLAYRGGSTEAFF. The CDR3 DNA follows: TGCGCCAGCAGCTTGGCCTATCGGGGTGGCAGTACTGAAGCTTTCTTT. The whole variable domain, filled in from reference TRBV5-1 and TRBJ1-1, reads KAGVTQTPRYLIKTRGQQVTLSCSPISGHRSVSWYQQTPGQGLQFLFEYFSETQRNKGNFPGRFSGRQFSNSRSEMNVSTLELGDSALYLCASSLAYRGGSTEAFFGQGTRLTVV.

On this clone: One end of the junction is discordant with germline, which a read error may explain. V and J are TRBV6-1 and TRBJ2-1, with D possibly being TRBD2 (7 bases). Germline V gene data show CDR1 as MNHNS and CDR2 as SASEGT. The CDR3 runs to 16 residues. The DNA of the CDR3 is TGTGCCAGCAGTGAAGACGAAGGGGGGGGTTACACTGAGCAGTTCTTC. It yields the protein CASSEDEGGGYTEQFF.

This clone appeared once. The chain combines TRBV21-1 with TRBJ2-7; TRBD2, as called in the table, went unchecked against the DNA. TRBV21-1 is tagged as a pseudogene. The length of the CDR3 is 14 residues. The CDR3 is CAGEAWPLSYEQYF. CDR3 bases: TGTGCCGGGGAGGCCTGGCCCTTATCCTACGAGCAGTACTTC.

The CDR3 nucleotides read TGTGCCAGCTCACCACCGATTTACAGGGAAGGCGGAGATACGCAGTATTTT. This gives the protein CASSPPIYREGGDTQYF. This sequence joins TRBV18 and TRBJ2-3, with D perhaps matching TRBD1 (6 bases). The V end was cut by 0 bases, the J end by 5 bases, with 18 bases between. The CDR3 totals 17 residues. The germline CDR1 and CDR2 sequences are KGHSH and LQKENI.

V gene TRBV19 combines with J gene TRBJ1-1; D is ambiguous. Per the germline V gene, CDR1 is LNHDA and CDR2 is SQIVND (reference sequence). The CDR3 has 14 amino acids. V lost 3 bases to trimming and J lost 1 base, with 9 bases between them. CDR3 protein: CASSIGLKNTEAFF. The CDR3 DNA reads TGTGCCAGTAGTATTGGCCTCAAGAACACTGAAGCTTTCTTT.